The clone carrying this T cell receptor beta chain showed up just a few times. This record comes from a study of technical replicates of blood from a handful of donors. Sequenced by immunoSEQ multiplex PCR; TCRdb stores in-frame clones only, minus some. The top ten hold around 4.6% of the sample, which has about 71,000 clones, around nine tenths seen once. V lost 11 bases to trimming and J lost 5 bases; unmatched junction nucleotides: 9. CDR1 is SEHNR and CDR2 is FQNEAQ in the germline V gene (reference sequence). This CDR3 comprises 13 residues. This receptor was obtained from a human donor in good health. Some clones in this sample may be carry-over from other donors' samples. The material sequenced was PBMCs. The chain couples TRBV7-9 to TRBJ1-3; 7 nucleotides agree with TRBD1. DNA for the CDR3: TGTGCCTTAGGGGGGACAGCAAGAAACACCATATATTTT. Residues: CALGGTARNTIYF.